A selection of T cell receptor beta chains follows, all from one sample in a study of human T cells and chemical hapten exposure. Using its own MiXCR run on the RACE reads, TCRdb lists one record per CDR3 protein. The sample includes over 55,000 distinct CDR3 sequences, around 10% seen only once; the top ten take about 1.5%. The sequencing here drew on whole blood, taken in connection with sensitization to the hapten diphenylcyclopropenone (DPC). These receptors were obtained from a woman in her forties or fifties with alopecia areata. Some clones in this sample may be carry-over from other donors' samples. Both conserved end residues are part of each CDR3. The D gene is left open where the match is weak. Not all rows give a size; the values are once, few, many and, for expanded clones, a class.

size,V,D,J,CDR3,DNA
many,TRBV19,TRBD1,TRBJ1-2,CASSMGQGHYGYTF,TGTGCCAGTAGCATGGGACAGGGGCACTATGGCTACACCTTC
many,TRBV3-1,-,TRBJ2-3,CASSGGSTDTQYF,TGTGCCAGCAGCGGCGGGAGCACAGATACGCAGTATTTT
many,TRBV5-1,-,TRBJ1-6,CASSLEGLFYSPLHF,TGCGCCAGCAGCTTGGAGGGGTTATTCTATTCACCCCTCCACTTT
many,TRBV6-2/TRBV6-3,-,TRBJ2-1,CASSPRHYEQFF,TGTGCCAGCAGTCCCCGACATTATGAGCAGTTCTTC
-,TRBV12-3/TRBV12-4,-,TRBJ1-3,CASSRETGDSGNTIYF,TGTGCCAGCAGTCGGGAGACAGGAGATTCTGGAAACACCATATATTTT
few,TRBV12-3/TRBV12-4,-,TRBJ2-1,CASTPTPHEQFF,TGTGCCAGCACCCCTACCCCCCATGAGCAGTTCTTC
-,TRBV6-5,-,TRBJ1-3,CASSLFDSSSGNTIYF,TGTGCCAGCAGCCTCTTCGACAGTAGCTCTGGAAACACCATATATTTT
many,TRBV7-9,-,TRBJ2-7,CASSLSRTTGPHYEQYF,TGTGCCAGCAGCTTAAGCCGTACGACAGGCCCACACTACGAGCAGTACTTC
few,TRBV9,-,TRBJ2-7,CASSVNSGPALNYEQYF,TGTGCCAGCAGCGTAAACAGTGGTCCAGCGTTGAACTACGAGCAGTACTTC
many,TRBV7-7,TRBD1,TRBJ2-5,CASSLALGQQETQYF,TGTGCTAGCAGCTTAGCCTTGGGACAGCAAGAGACCCAGTACTTC
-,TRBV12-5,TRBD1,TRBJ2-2,CASGLIQGAPTGELFF,TGTGCTAGTGGTTTGATCCAGGGGGCCCCCACCGGGGAGCTGTTTTTT
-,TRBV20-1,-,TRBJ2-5,CSARGPGYGTQYF,TGCAGTGCTAGAGGGCCCGGGTACGGGACCCAGTACTTC
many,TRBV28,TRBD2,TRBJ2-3,CASSPGGGGPTDTQYF,TGTGCCAGCAGTCCCGGAGGCGGGGGGCCCACAGATACGCAGTATTTT
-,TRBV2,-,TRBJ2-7,CASSEGPGSPAYEQYF,TGTGCCAGCAGTGAAGGCCCCGGGTCGCCTGCCTACGAGCAGTACTTC
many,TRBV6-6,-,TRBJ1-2,CASSGGALNYGYTF,TGTGCCAGCAGTGGGGGGGCGCTTAACTATGGCTACACCTTC
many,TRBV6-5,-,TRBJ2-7,CASSSSGVREQYF,TGTGCCAGCAGTTCGTCAGGGGTACGCGAGCAGTACTTC
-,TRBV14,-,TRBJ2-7,CASSQYWDYEQYF,TGTGCCAGCAGCCAGTATTGGGACTACGAGCAGTACTTC
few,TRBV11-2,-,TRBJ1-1,CASSLEPNTEAFF,TGTGCCAGCAGCTTAGAGCCGAACACTGAAGCTTTCTTT
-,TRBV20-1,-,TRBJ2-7,CSAKDYEQYF,TGCAGTGCTAAAGACTACGAGCAGTACTTC
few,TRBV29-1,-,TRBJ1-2,CSAGRGNGYTF,TGCAGCGCTGGGCGGGGAAATGGCTACACCTTC
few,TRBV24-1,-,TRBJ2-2,CATRPAGESTGELFF,TGTGCCACCAGGCCGGCAGGGGAAAGCACCGGGGAGCTGTTTTTT
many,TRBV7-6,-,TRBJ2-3,CASSSTSGTQYF,TGTGCCAGCAGCTCCACCTCGGGGACGCAGTATTTT
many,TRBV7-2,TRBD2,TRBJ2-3,CASSLASGGGGTDTQYF,TGTGCCAGCAGCTTAGCTAGCGGGGGCGGGGGCACAGATACGCAGTATTTT
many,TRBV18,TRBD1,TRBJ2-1,CASSPPGQGNVNEQFF,TGTGCCAGCTCACCACCGGGACAGGGTAATGTGAATGAGCAGTTCTTC
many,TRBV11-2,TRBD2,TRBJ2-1,CASSPGGGSSYNEQFF,TGTGCCAGCAGCCCTGGTGGCGGGAGCTCCTACAATGAGCAGTTCTTC
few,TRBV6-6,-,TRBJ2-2,CASRRGSNTGELFF,TGTGCCAGCAGAAGAGGGAGCAACACCGGGGAGCTGTTTTTT